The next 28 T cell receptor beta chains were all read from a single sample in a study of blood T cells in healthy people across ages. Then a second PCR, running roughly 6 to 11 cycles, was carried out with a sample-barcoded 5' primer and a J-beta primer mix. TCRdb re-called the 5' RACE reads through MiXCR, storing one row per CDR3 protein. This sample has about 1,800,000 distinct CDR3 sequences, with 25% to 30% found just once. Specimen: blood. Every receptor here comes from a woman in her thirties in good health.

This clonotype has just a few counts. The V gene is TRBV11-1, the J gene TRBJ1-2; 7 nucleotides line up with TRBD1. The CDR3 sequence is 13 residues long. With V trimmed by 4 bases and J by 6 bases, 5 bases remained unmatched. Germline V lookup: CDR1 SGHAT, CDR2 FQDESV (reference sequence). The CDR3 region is CASSSPGGDGYTF. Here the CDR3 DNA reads TGTGCCAGCAGCTCCCCAGGGGGTGATGGCTACACCTTC.

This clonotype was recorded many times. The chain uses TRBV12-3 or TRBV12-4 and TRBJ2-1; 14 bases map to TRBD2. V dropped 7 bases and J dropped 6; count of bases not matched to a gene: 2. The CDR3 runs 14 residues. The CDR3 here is CASTGLAGGNEQFF. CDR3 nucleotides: TGTGCCAGCACCGGACTAGCGGGGGGCAATGAGCAGTTCTTC.

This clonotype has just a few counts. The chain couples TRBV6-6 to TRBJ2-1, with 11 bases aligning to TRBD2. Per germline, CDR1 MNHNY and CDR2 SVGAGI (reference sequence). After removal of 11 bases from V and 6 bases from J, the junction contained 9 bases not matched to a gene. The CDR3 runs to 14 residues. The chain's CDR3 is CASHGTSGSNEQFF. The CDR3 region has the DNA TGTGCCTCCCACGGCACTAGCGGGAGCAATGAGCAGTTCTTC.

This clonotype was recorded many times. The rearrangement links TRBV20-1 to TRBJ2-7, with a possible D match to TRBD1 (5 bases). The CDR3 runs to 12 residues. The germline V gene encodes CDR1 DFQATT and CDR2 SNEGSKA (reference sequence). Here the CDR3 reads CRLTASSYEQYF. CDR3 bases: TGCAGGCTGACAGCGTCGTCCTACGAGCAGTACTTC.

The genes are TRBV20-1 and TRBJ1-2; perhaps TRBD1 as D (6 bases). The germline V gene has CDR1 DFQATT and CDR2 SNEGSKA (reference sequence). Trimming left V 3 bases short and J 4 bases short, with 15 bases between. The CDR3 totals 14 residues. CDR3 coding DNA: TGCAGTGCTAGCATCGAGGGGGTGACCTATGGCTACACCTTC. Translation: CSASIEGVTYGYTF.

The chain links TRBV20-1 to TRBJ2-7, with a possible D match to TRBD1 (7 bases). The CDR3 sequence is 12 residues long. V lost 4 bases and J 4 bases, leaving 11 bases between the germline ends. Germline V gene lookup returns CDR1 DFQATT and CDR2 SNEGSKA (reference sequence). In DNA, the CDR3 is TGCAGTGCTAAGGGGGGACAGTACGAGCAGTACTTC. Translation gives CSAKGGQYEQYF.

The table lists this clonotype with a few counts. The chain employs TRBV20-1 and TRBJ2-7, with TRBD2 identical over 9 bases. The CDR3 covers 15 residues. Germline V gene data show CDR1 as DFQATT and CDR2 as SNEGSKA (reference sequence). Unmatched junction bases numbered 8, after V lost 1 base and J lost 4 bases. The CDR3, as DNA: TGCAGTGCTAGAGGGTCAGCGGGAGGCCATTACGAGCAGTACTTC. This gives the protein CSARGSAGGHYEQYF.

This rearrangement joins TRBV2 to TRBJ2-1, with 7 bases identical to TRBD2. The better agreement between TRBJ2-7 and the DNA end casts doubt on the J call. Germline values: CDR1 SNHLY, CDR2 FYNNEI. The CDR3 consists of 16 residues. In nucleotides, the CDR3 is TGTGCCAGCAGTGAGGAACGGGCTAGCGGCTACAATGAGCAGTACTTC. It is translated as CASSEERASGYNEQYF.

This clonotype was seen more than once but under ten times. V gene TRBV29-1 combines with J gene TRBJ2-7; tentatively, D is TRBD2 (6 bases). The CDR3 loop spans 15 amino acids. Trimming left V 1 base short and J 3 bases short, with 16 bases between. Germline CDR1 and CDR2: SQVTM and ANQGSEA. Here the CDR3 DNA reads TGCAGCGTTGAAGGGGGACTCTCAAGCGACTACGAGCAGTACTTC. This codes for CSVEGGLSSDYEQYF.

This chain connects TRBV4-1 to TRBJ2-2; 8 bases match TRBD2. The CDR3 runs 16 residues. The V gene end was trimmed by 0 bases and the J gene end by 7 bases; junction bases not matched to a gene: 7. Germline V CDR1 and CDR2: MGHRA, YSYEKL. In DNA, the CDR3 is TGCGCCAGCAGCCAAGATATCGGGGGGGCTGGCGGGGAGCTGTTTTTT. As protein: CASSQDIGGAGGELFF.

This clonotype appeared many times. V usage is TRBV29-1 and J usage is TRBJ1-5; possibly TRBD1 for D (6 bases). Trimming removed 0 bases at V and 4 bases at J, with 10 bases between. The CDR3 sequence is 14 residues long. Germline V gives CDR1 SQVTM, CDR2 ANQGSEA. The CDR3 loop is CSVEDPTGNQPQHF. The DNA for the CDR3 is TGCAGCGTTGAAGATCCCACAGGGAATCAGCCCCAGCATTTT.

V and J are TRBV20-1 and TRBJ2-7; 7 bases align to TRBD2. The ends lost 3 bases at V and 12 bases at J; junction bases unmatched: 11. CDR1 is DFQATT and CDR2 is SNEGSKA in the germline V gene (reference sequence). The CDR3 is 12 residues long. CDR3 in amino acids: CSASEAGETRYF. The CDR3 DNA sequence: TGCAGTGCTAGCGAGGCGGGGGAGACCCGGTACTTC.

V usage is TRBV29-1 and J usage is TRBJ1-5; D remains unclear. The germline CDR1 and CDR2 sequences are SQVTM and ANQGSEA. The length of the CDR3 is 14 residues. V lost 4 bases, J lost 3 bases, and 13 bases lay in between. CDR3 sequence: CSVAAPGTNQPQHF. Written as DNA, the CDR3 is TGCAGCGTTGCAGCCCCGGGTACCAATCAGCCCCAGCATTTT.

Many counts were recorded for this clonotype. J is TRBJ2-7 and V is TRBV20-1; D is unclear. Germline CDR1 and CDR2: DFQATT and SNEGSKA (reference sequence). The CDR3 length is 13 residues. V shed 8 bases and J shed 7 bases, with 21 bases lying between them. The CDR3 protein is CSTYRDGPREQYF. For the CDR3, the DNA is TGCAGTACGTACCGAGACGGACCTAGGGAGCAGTACTTC.

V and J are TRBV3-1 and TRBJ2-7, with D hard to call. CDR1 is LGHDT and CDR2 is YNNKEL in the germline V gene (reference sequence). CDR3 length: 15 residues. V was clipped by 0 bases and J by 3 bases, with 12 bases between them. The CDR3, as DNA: TGTGCCAGCAGCCAAGATGAGATTGGCGACTACGAGCAGTACTTC. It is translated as CASSQDEIGDYEQYF.

The CDR3 nucleotides read TGTGCCAGCAGTGGCCGACTAGCGGGAATCTCCTACGAGCAGTACTTC. Translating it yields CASSGRLAGISYEQYF. The V and J genes are TRBV2 and TRBJ2-7; 11 positions agree with TRBD2. The length of the CDR3 is 16 residues. The V and J ends lost 4 bases and 0 bases, in that order; junction bases with no gene match: 5. Germline-derived CDR1 and CDR2 are SNHLY and FYNNEI.

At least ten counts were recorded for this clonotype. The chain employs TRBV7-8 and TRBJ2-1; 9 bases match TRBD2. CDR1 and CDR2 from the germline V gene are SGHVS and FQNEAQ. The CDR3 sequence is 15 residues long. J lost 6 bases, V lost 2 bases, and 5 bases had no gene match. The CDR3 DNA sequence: TGTGCCAGCAGCTTATCTGCGGGAGGGGTCAATGAGCAGTTCTTC. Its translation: CASSLSAGGVNEQFF.

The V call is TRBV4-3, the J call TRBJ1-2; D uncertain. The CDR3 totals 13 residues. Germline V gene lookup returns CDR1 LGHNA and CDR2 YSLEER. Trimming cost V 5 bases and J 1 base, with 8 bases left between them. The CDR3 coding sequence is TGCGCCAGCAGCGTTGCCCGTAACTATGGCTACACCTTC. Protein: CASSVARNYGYTF.

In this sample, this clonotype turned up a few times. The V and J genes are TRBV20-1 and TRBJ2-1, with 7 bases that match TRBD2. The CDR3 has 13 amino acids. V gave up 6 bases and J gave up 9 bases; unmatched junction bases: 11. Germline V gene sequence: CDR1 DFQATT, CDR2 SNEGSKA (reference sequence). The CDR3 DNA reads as TGCAGTGCCCGCGTGGTGGCGGGGGTTGAGCAGTTCTTC. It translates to CSARVVAGVEQFF.

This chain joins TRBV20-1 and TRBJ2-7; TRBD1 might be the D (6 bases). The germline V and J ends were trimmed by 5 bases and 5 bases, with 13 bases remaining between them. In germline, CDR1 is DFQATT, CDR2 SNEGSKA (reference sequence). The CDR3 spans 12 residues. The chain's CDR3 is CSALIRGNEQYF. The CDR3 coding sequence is TGCAGTGCTCTCATCAGGGGCAACGAGCAGTACTTC.

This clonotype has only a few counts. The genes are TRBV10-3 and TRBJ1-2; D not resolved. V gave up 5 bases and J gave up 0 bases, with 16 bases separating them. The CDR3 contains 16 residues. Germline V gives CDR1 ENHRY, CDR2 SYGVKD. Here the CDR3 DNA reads TGTGCCATCAGTACTGCTGTGGGGTTGCCTAACTATGGCTACACCTTC. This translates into CAISTAVGLPNYGYTF.

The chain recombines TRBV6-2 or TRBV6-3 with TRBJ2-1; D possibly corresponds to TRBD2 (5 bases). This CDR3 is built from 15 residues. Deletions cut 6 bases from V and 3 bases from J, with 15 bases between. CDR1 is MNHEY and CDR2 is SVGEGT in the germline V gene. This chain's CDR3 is CASRTPRGRYNEQFF. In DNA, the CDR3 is TGTGCCAGCAGGACCCCCCGCGGGCGCTACAATGAGCAGTTCTTC.

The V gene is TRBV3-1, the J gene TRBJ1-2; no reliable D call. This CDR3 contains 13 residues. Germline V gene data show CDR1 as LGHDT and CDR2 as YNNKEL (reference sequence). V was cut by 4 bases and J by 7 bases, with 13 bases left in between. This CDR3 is CASSPLTLGGYTF. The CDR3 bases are TGTGCCAGCAGCCCCCTGACCCTAGGTGGCTACACCTTC.

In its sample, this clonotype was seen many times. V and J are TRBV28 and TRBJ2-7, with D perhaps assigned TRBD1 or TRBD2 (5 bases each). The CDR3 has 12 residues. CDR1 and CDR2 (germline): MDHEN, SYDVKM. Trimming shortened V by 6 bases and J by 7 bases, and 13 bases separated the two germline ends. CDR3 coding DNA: TGTGCCAGCAGCTTCGGGGCTGGAGAGCAGTACTTC. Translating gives CASSFGAGEQYF.

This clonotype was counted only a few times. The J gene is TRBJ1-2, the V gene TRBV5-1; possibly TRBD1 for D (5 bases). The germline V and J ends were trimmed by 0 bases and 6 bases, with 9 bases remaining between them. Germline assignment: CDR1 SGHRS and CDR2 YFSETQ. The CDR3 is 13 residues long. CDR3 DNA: TGCGCCAGCAGCTTGGAGGGGATAAATGGCTACACCTTC. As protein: CASSLEGINGYTF.

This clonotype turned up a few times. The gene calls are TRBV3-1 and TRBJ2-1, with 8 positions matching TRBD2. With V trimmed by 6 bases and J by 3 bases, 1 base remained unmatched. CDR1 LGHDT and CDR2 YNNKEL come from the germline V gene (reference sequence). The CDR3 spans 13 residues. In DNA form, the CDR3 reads TGTGCCAGCAGTACTAGCGGCTACAATGAGCAGTTCTTC. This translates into CASSTSGYNEQFF.

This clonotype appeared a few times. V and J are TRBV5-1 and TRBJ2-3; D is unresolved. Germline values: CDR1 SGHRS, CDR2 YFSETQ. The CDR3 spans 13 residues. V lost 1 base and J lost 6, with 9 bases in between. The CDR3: CASSLFIGDTQYF. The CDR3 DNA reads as TGCGCCAGCAGCTTGTTTATAGGCGATACGCAGTATTTT.

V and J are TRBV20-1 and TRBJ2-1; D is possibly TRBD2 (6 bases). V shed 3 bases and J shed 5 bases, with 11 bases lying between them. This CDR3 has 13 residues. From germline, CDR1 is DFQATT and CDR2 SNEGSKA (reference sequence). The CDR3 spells CSASPSANNEQFF. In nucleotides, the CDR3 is TGCAGTGCTAGTCCTAGCGCCAACAATGAGCAGTTCTTC.